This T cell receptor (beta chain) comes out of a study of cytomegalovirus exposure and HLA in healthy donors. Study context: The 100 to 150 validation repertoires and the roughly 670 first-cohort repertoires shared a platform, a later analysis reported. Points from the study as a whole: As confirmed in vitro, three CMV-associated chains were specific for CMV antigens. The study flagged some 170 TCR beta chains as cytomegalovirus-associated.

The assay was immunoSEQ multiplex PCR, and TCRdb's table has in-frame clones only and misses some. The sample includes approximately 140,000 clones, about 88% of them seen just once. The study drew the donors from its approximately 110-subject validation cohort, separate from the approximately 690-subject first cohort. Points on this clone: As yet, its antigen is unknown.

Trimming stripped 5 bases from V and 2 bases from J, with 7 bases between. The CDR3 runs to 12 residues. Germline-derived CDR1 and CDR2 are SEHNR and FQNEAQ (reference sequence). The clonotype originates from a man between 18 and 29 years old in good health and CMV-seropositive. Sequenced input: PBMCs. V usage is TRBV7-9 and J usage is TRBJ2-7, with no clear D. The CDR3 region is CASSQSPYEQYF. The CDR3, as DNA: TGTGCCAGCAGCCAGTCCCCCTACGAGCAGTACTTC.